The clone carrying this T cell receptor (beta chain) was found many times. Its specificity is unknown. Germline V lookup: CDR1 ENHRY, CDR2 SYGVKD. This CDR3 comprises 11 residues. The V gene lost 10 bases and the J gene lost 3 bases, with 9 bases spanning the gap. This entry is derived from a study of breast tumors, draining lymph nodes, adjacent tissues. MiXCR, applied by TCRdb to the multiplex PCR reads, yields one record per CDR3 protein. This sample has around 190,000 distinct CDR3 sequences, with 30% to 35% found just once. Study-level points and caveats: Compared with lymph nodes, tumors were less diverse; compared with nontumor tissue, more.

Samples came from axillary lymph nodes draining the breast cancer. The chain employs TRBV10-3 and TRBJ1-2; D uncertain. The specimen was axillary lymph node tissue. The receptor was isolated from a female donor with breast cancer. Some clones in this sample may be carry-over from other donors' samples. The CDR3 spells CATGRDYGYTF. In DNA, the CDR3 is TGTGCCACCGGGAGGGACTATGGCTACACCTTC.